This TCR beta chain is drawn from a study of T cell responses to AZD1222 COVID-19 vaccine. Here immunoSEQ multiplex PCR was the method, and the copy in TCRdb shows in-frame clones only, minus some. Here the sample spans 95,000 to 130,000 clones, almost 95% being singletons. V lost 3 bases and J lost 5; bases outside the gene matches: 11. The germline gives CDR1 SGHAT, CDR2 FQDESV (reference sequence). CDR3 length: 16 amino acids. V is TRBV11-1 and J is TRBJ2-7; 9 nucleotides align to TRBD2. This specimen consisted of peripheral blood, obtained 28 days after the second AZD1222 dose. The clonotype comes from an adult who received the AZD1222 COVID-19 vaccine. CDR3 sequence: CASSFKLAGEGNEQYF. The CDR3 nucleotides are TGTGCCAGCAGCTTCAAATTAGCGGGAGAAGGGAACGAGCAGTACTTC.